The clone carrying this TCR beta chain came up once. In germline, CDR1 is ENHRY, CDR2 SYGVKD. The CDR3 has 15 amino acids. V was pared by 0 bases and J by 1 base, with 2 bases of the junction left unmatched. Original data processing: Quantification of nucleated cells was approximated via reference gene primer amplification. Produced via immunoSEQ multiplex PCR; TCRdb's table is partial and in-frame only. The V and J calls and the clone size are those of that table, but D and trimming were determined from the DNA. The sample includes around 230,000 clones, approximately 82% seen only once; the top ten take about 2%. This sample was taken from a study of blood T cell repertoires in COVID-19. Across the study: COVID-19 samples collected from the United States, Italy and Spain covered acute and convalescent phases.

Sequenced: peripheral blood. The rearrangement links TRBV10-3 to TRBJ1-1; TRBD1 agrees at 7 bases. This clonotype was sampled from a man aged 35-49 years who had recovered from COVID-19. The CDR3 sequence is CAISESGQENTEAFF. In DNA, the CDR3 is TGTGCCATCAGTGAGTCCGGACAGGAGAACACTGAAGCTTTCTTT.